This T cell receptor beta chain was sequenced during a study of cytomegalovirus exposure and HLA in healthy donors. On the study more broadly: Approximately 83 million unique TCRs from HLA-typed donors were held in an early data release. The study placed approximately 81% of its 350 to 450 genotyped donors in the Caucasian-associated ancestry cluster.

A few counts support this clone. The study ran its PCR with 60 Vbeta and 13 Jbeta primers. The assay was immunoSEQ multiplex PCR, and TCRdb's table has in-frame clones only and misses some. The table has 90,000 to 120,000 clones, about 85% seen once. Trimming left V 3 bases short and J 3 bases short, with 6 bases between. This CDR3 has 13 residues. Germline CDR1 and CDR2: SGHTA and FQGNSA. Specimen: PBMCs. The V gene is TRBV7-2, the J gene TRBJ1-5; no clear D. This receptor was obtained from a man aged 25-45 years in good health and CMV-seronegative. The chain's CDR3 is CASSLQVNQPQHF. CDR3 nucleotide sequence: TGTGCCAGCAGCTTGCAGGTCAATCAGCCCCAGCATTTT.